The TCR beta chain described here comes from a study of neurological immune-mediated disorders. Synthesis of cDNA was performed by 5'RACE using 10-nucleotide random UMIs. MiXCR, applied by TCRdb to the 5' RACE reads, yields one record per CDR3 protein. The repertoire has tens of thousands of distinct CDR3 sequences, about an eighth of them found once; the top ten carry approximately 2%. CDR1 is MNHEY, CDR2 SMNVEV, per germline (reference sequence). V shed 3 bases, J shed 2 bases, and the junction held 4 bases outside the gene matches. This CDR3 spans 15 amino acids. This clonotype was found many times. Maryland, USA blood bank volunteers served as healthy controls.

The receptor was isolated from a man in his 60s in good health. Material for sequencing was PBMCs. The rearrangement joins TRBV27 to TRBJ2-1; 7 nucleotides align to TRBD2. CDR3 in amino acids: CASSFGGGAYNEQFF. In nucleotides, the CDR3 is TGTGCCAGCAGTTTTGGGGGAGGGGCCTACAATGAGCAGTTCTTC.